This T cell receptor beta chain derives from a study of cytomegalovirus exposure and HLA in healthy donors. Study overall: It was reported in a later analysis that the same platform had been used for the 120 or so validation repertoires as for the approximately 670 first-cohort repertoires.

Turning to this clone: Its antigen is still unknown.

Method: immunoSEQ multiplex PCR; TCRdb's copy keeps in-frame clones and lacks some. The sample carries over 120,000 clones, 87% recorded once. The CDR3 runs to 17 residues. V was clipped by 0 bases and J by 5 bases, with 19 bases between them. Germline V CDR1 and CDR2: MNHNS, SASEGT. Separation from the approximately 660-subject first cohort characterized the roughly 130-subject validation cohort, to which the donors belonged. The study, taken as a whole, reports: In vitro data verified three CMV-associated chains as specific for CMV antigens. Using the classifier, cytomegalovirus status was reportedly diagnosed with high specificity and sensitivity.

The receptor's source is a man between 18 and 29 years old in good health and CMV-seropositive. The sequenced sample was PBMCs. V and J are TRBV6-1 and TRBJ1-2, with D possibly matching TRBD1 (6 bases). The CDR3 loop reads CASSEAVVAGARYGYTF. The CDR3 DNA reads TGTGCCAGCAGTGAAGCGGTCGTGGCGGGGGCGAGGTATGGCTACACCTTC.